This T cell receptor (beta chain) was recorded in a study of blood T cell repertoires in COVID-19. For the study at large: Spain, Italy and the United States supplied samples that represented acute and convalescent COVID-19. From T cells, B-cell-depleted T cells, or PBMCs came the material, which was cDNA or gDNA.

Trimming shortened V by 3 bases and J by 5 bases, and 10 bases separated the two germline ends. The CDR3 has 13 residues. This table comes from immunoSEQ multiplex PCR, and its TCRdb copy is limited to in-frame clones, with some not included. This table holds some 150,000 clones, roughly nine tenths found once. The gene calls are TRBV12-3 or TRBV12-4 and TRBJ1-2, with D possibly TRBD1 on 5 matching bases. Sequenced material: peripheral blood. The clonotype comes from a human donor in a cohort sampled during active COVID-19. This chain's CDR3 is CASSFQGLYGYTF. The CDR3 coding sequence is TGTGCCAGCAGTTTTCAGGGTTTGTATGGCTACACCTTC.